These 15 T cell receptor beta chains share one sample of origin, sequenced in a study of T cells after yellow fever vaccination. Each CDR3 protein gets one entry after TCRdb re-called the 5' RACE reads with MiXCR. The repertoire consists of 300,000 to 450,000 distinct CDR3 sequences, with more than 5.5% occurring once and the leading ten covering 15%. Sequencing was performed on PBMCs, taken 5 days after the yellow fever booster vaccination. Receptors were obtained from a man younger than 45 who received the YFV17D yellow fever vaccine.

This clonotype was recorded many times. This chain links TRBV20-1 with TRBJ1-2, with D hard to call. CDR1 is DFQATT and CDR2 is SNEGSKA in the germline V gene (reference sequence). V gave up 6 bases and J gave up 10 bases, with 9 bases separating them. The CDR3 length is 9 residues. CDR3 bases: TGCAGTGCCAGCTTTGACTACACCTTC. Protein product: CSASFDYTF.

This clonotype appeared many times. This chain links TRBV14 with TRBJ2-1, with 7 positions matching TRBD2. The CDR3 length is 15 residues. V shed 1 base, J shed 4 bases, and the junction held 4 bases outside the gene matches. Germline lookup yields CDR1 SGHDN and CDR2 FVKESK. The DNA for the CDR3 is TGTGCCAGCAGCCAAGGAGGGAGGGTTTACAATGAGCAGTTCTTC. This sequence encodes CASSQGGRVYNEQFF.

This clonotype was seen only a few times. The rearrangement links TRBV20-1 to TRBJ1-6; D is unclear. Per germline, CDR1 DFQATT and CDR2 SNEGSKA (reference sequence). CDR3 size: 12 residues. V was pared by 6 bases and J by 9 bases, with 12 bases between. The CDR3 sequence: CSARVVGSPLHF. CDR3 DNA sequence: TGCAGTGCCCGTGTCGTCGGTTCACCCCTCCACTTT.

This clonotype was detected a few times. The rearrangement uses TRBV5-1 and TRBJ2-5; 8 nucleotides line up with TRBD2. J was trimmed by 3 bases and V by 3 bases; bases with no gene match: 7. CDR3 length equals 15 residues. Per the germline V gene, CDR1 is SGHRS and CDR2 is YFSETQ. CDR3: CASSWLAGRKETQYF. The CDR3 region has the DNA TGCGCCAGCAGCTGGCTAGCGGGCCGTAAAGAGACCCAGTACTTC.

This clonotype was detected many times. The chain employs TRBV18 and TRBJ2-7; D is unclear. The CDR3 loop spans 13 amino acids. The V end was cut by 2 bases, the J end by 3 bases, with 8 bases between. CDR1 and CDR2 from the germline V gene are KGHSH and LQKENI. The CDR3 protein is CASSPIGGYEQYF. The CDR3 DNA sequence: TGTGCCAGCTCACCAATAGGTGGCTACGAGCAGTACTTC. The complete variable domain, with remaining parts taken from reference TRBV18 and TRBJ2-7, reads NAGVMQNPRHLVRRRGQEARLRCSPMKGHSHVYWYRQLPEEGLKFMVYLQKENIIDESGMPKERFSAEFPKEGPSILRIQQVVRGDSAAYFCASSPIGGYEQYFGPGTRLTVT.

This clonotype was seen repeatedly, ten times or more. The chain links TRBV27 to TRBJ2-7, with TRBD2 as a possible D gene (5 bases). The germline V and J ends were trimmed by 0 bases and 5 bases, with 23 bases remaining between them. Germline V gene data show CDR1 as MNHEY and CDR2 as SMNVEV (reference sequence). The CDR3 is made up of 18 amino acids. CDR3 DNA sequence: TGTGCCAGCAGTTTATCAGCCCGGAACTGGGAGAGGGAAGACGAGCAGTACTTC. Translating gives CASSLSARNWEREDEQYF.

This clonotype was counted ten times or more. The chain is built from TRBV7-2 and TRBJ2-7, with no clear D. This CDR3 is 12 amino acids long. The V and J ends lost 1 base and 2 bases respectively, with 3 bases between them. Germline V lookup: CDR1 SGHTA, CDR2 FQGNSA. CDR3 bases: TGTGCCAGCAGCTTAGTAACCTACGAGCAGTACTTC. Encoded protein: CASSLVTYEQYF. Combining the CDR3 with reference TRBV7-2 and TRBJ2-7 gives the whole variable domain GAGVSQSPSNKVTEKGKDVELRCDPISGHTALYWYRQSLGQGLEFLIYFQGNSAPDKSGLPSDRFSAERTGGSVSTLTIQRTQQEDSAVYLCASSLVTYEQYFGPGTRLTVT.

The V call is TRBV6-2 or TRBV6-3, the J call TRBJ2-7; D is uncertain. Trimming removed 0 bases at V and 13 bases at J, with 13 bases between. CDR1 is MNHEY and CDR2 is SVGEGT in the germline V gene. The CDR3 length is 12 residues. The CDR3 DNA reads TGTGCCAGCAGTTACTCGAGTCAGACCATATACTTC. This encodes CASSYSSQTIYF.

The CDR3 DNA is TGTGCCACCCATCCACGAGGTAGCCCCCAAGAGACCCAGTACTTC. This gives the protein CATHPRGSPQETQYF. The V gene is TRBV6-1, the J gene TRBJ2-5, with D unclear. With 10 bases removed from V and 1 base from J, the gap between germline ends came to 19 bases. This CDR3 has 15 residues. The germline V gene encodes CDR1 MNHNS and CDR2 SASEGT.

This clonotype has a count of ten or more. The chain is built from TRBV10-3 and TRBJ2-7, with a tentative D call TRBD1 (5 bases). This CDR3 has 13 amino acids. V was trimmed by 5 bases and J by 2 bases, leaving 10 bases between them. CDR1 is ENHRY and CDR2 is SYGVKD in the germline V gene. CDR3 sequence (DNA): TGTGCCATCAGTCACCAGGGCCCCTACGAGCAGTACTTC. It specifies CAISHQGPYEQYF.

This clonotype was recorded at least ten times. V and J are TRBV5-1 and TRBJ1-2; D is unclear. The CDR3 covers 14 residues. Germline CDR1 SGHRS, CDR2 YFSETQ. Trimming took off 3 bases at V and 4 bases at J, with 13 bases between the two ends. The CDR3: CASSSQRSAYGYTF. The CDR3 DNA is TGCGCCAGCAGCTCGCAGAGGTCGGCCTATGGCTACACCTTC.

This clonotype was observed a few times. The rearrangement uses TRBV30 and TRBJ2-3; 8 nucleotides agree with TRBD1. Germline V gene sequence: CDR1 GTSNPN, CDR2 SVGIG (reference sequence). The CDR3 totals 14 residues. Germline trimming cut 5 bases from V and 0 bases from J; bases unmatched to any gene: 4. The CDR3 region is CAWVQGVSTDTQYF. For the CDR3, the DNA is TGTGCCTGGGTACAGGGGGTAAGCACAGATACGCAGTATTTT. Supplemented by reference TRBV30 and TRBJ2-3, the full variable domain reads SQTIHQWPATLVQPVGSPLSLECTVEGTSNPNLYWYRQAAGRGLQLLFYSVGIGQISSEVPQNLSASRPQDRQFILSSKKLLLSDSGFYLCAWVQGVSTDTQYFGPGTRLTVL.

This chain uses TRBV27 with TRBJ1-5; D call uncertain. The CDR3 has 13 amino acids. Germline lookup yields CDR1 MNHEY and CDR2 SMNVEV (reference sequence). V was pared by 2 bases and J by 9 bases, with 11 bases between. The CDR3 here is CASSLTSIGPQHF. CDR3 nucleotide sequence: TGTGCCAGCAGTTTAACCTCAATAGGGCCCCAGCATTTT.

The CDR3 DNA reads as TGTGCCAGCAGTCATGCCCAGGCGAGCACAGATACGCAGTATTTT. It is translated as CASSHAQASTDTQYF. The chain is built from TRBV12-3 or TRBV12-4 and TRBJ2-3; D not resolved. The CDR3 extends over 15 amino acids. V dropped 5 bases and J dropped 0 bases, with 12 bases sitting between them.

This sequence joins TRBV19 and TRBJ2-3, with D perhaps TRBD2 (6 bases). V dropped 5 bases and J dropped 1 base, with 13 bases sitting between them. Germline assignment: CDR1 LNHDA and CDR2 SQIVND (reference sequence). The CDR3 is 15 amino acids. The CDR3 sequence: CASSPTTSGTDTQYF. CDR3 bases: TGTGCCAGTAGTCCAACGACTAGTGGCACAGATACGCAGTATTTT. The complete variable domain, with remaining parts taken from reference TRBV19 and TRBJ2-3, reads DGGITQSPKYLFRKEGQNVTLSCEQNLNHDAMYWYRQDPGQGLRLIYYSQIVNDFQKGDIAEGYSVSREKKESFPLTVTSAQKNPTAFYLCASSPTTSGTDTQYFGPGTRLTVL.